The 24 T cell receptor beta chains presented below share a single source sample, sequenced in a study of metastatic and nonmetastatic thyroid tumors. TCRdb re-called the PCR reads through MiXCR. The sample gives about 16,000 clones, roughly 21% of which show up once; less than 9% is in the top ten. Before thyroid surgery, none of the patients had received any treatment. The material sequenced was adjacent normal tissue. The receptors here all came from a female donor with papillary thyroid cancer or a benign thyroid nodule (not recorded which). Some clones in this sample may be carry-over from other donors' samples.

The chain recombines TRBV9 with TRBJ2-6; 12 nucleotides match TRBD1. The CDR3 extends over 21 amino acids. Germline values: CDR1 SGDLS, CDR2 YYNGEE. V shed 1 base and J 0 bases; nucleotides not matched to a gene: 11. The CDR3 loop is CASSVRDRGLGAFSGANVLTF. For the CDR3, the DNA is TGTGCCAGCAGCGTAAGGGACAGGGGGCTGGGGGCTTTCTCTGGGGCCAACGTCCTGACTTTC.

This clone appeared many times. This sequence joins TRBV7-9 and TRBJ2-5; TRBD1 might be the D (7 bases). CDR1 and CDR2 from the germline V gene are SEHNR and FQNEAQ (reference sequence). CDR3 size: 15 residues. The V and J ends lost 5 bases and 4 bases respectively, with 17 bases between them. The CDR3 is CASSTNRGGGETQYF. Written as DNA, the CDR3 is TGTGCCAGCAGCACCAACAGGGGAGGCGGAGAGACCCAGTACTTC. The complete variable domain, with remaining parts taken from reference TRBV7-9 and TRBJ2-5, reads DTGVSQNPRHKITKRGQNVTFRCDPISEHNRLYWYRQTLGQGPEFLTYFQNEAQLEKSRLLSDRFSAERPKGSFSTLEIQRTEQGDSAMYLCASSTNRGGGETQYFGPGTRLLVL.

This chain uses TRBV19 with TRBJ2-1; the D is unclear. The V end lost 0 bases, the J end lost 3 bases, and 18 bases lay between the germline ends. This CDR3 has 18 residues. CDR1 is LNHDA, CDR2 SQIVND, per germline (reference sequence). The CDR3 sequence: CASSIEKVSQSNYNEQFF. CDR3 bases: TGTGCCAGTAGTATAGAGAAGGTTAGCCAGTCCAACTACAATGAGCAGTTCTTC.

This clone ranks as medium-sized (0.01 to 0.1%). The genes are TRBV6-1 and TRBJ2-5, with 10 bases fitting TRBD2. The J segment lost 1 base and the V segment lost 6 bases, leaving 5 bases of the junction unmatched. CDR1 and CDR2 from the germline V gene are MNHNS and SASEGT. The CDR3 loop spans 15 amino acids. The CDR3: CASSPSGRPQETQYF. CDR3 coding DNA: TGTGCCAGCAGCCCTAGCGGGAGACCCCAAGAGACCCAGTACTTC.

Only a few counts were recorded for this clone. The rearrangement uses TRBV19 and TRBJ1-3; D might be TRBD1 (5 bases). The V end was cut by 2 bases, the J end by 3 bases, with 8 bases between. This CDR3 has 14 amino acids. Germline CDR1 is LNHDA and CDR2 is SQIVND (reference sequence). CDR3 DNA: TGTGCCAGTAGTATACGGCAGGGTGGAAACACCATATATTTT. Amino acid sequence: CASSIRQGGNTIYF.

This chain's CDR3 is CASSPGPWYEQYF. The CDR3 region has the DNA TGTGCCAGCAGCCCCGGGCCGTGGTACGAGCAGTACTTC. V usage is TRBV9 and J usage is TRBJ2-7; no firm D call. The CDR3 consists of 13 residues. CDR1 and CDR2 from the germline V gene are SGDLS and YYNGEE. V was trimmed by 4 bases and J by 4 bases, leaving 12 bases between them.

This clone was counted at least ten times. The chain joins TRBV29-1 to TRBJ2-2; D gene uncertain. Trimming pared 0 bases from V and 4 bases from J, leaving 18 bases between. In germline, CDR1 is SQVTM, CDR2 ANQGSEA. The CDR3 sequence is 17 residues long. The CDR3 DNA reads TGCAGCGTTGAAGAAAGGTCTGCTGGGTCGGGCACCGGGGAGCTGTTTTTT. It is translated as CSVEERSAGSGTGELFF.

By sample fraction, this clone is medium-sized. V and J are TRBV2 and TRBJ1-2, with TRBD1 as a possible D gene (5 bases). The germline V gene has CDR1 SNHLY and CDR2 FYNNEI. V was cut by 6 bases and J by 4 bases, with 18 bases left in between. The CDR3 is made up of 15 amino acids. This CDR3 is CASRAWGTGGYGYTF. The CDR3 coding sequence is TGTGCCAGCAGAGCTTGGGGGACGGGTGGCTATGGCTACACCTTC.

This clone was found a few times. The V gene is TRBV6-1, the J gene TRBJ1-3, with 7 bases identical to TRBD1. The CDR3 loop spans 15 amino acids. CDR1 is MNHNS, CDR2 SASEGT, per germline. With V trimmed by 5 bases and J by 3 bases, 7 bases remained unmatched. CDR3 DNA sequence: TGTGCCAGCAGTCATGGGAGGGGGCTTGGAAACACCATATATTTT. Its translation is CASSHGRGLGNTIYF.

Points on this clone: The junction does not match germline at one end; this may be a read error. This chain connects TRBV11-1 to TRBJ2-1, with 16 bases aligning to TRBD2. The germline V gene encodes CDR1 SGHAT and CDR2 FQDESV (reference sequence). The CDR3 is 17 residues long. The CDR3 DNA reads TGTGTCAGCAGCCGTACTAAGGGACTAGCGGGAGGGGATGAGCAGTTCTTC. This codes for CVSSRTKGLAGGDEQFF.

The chain is built from TRBV20-1 and TRBJ1-1; unclear D gene. The germline V gene has CDR1 DFQATT and CDR2 SNEGSKA (reference sequence). The CDR3 has 12 residues. The CDR3 here is CSAQCGNTEAFF. The CDR3 bases are TGCAGCGCCCAGTGTGGGAACACTGAAGCTTTCTTT.

In this sample, this clone is medium-sized (0.01 to 0.1%). The rearrangement uses TRBV28 and TRBJ1-2; D not certain. The germline V gene encodes CDR1 MDHEN and CDR2 SYDVKM. CDR3 length equals 15 residues. Deletions cut 3 bases from V and 2 bases from J, with 13 bases between. The CDR3, as DNA: TGTGCCAGCAGTTTTCCAGACGGGAACAACTATGGCTACACCTTC. Translated: CASSFPDGNNYGYTF.

Relative to its sample, this clone is medium-sized (0.01 to 0.1%). V and J are TRBV11-2 and TRBJ2-1, with D maybe TRBD2 (6 bases). V was pared by 1 base and J by 12 bases, with 13 bases between. Germline V gene lookup returns CDR1 SGHAT and CDR2 FQNNGV. The CDR3 runs 13 residues. The CDR3 sequence is CASSLGGGNWQFF. The CDR3 DNA sequence: TGTGCCAGCAGCTTAGGGGGCGGGAACTGGCAGTTCTTC.

This clone was counted ten times or more. Distinct nucleotide sequences in the sample also encode this CDR3. V and J are TRBV20-1 and TRBJ2-5; 15 nucleotides align to TRBD2. The length of the CDR3 is 18 residues. Germline CDR1 is DFQATT and CDR2 is SNEGSKA (reference sequence). V lost 5 bases, J lost 4 bases, and 14 bases stayed unmatched. CDR3 sequence: CSARPRTGTSGRSETQYF. The DNA for the CDR3 is TGCAGTGCTCGACCCAGGACGGGGACTAGCGGGAGGTCAGAGACCCAGTACTTC.

This clone was seen repeatedly, ten times or more. V gene TRBV20-1 combines with J gene TRBJ2-3; D gene uncertain. With 1 base removed from V and 2 bases from J, the gap between germline ends came to 7 bases. Per germline, CDR1 DFQATT and CDR2 SNEGSKA (reference sequence). This CDR3 spans 13 amino acids. CDR3 sequence: CSARGLYTDTQYF. The DNA of the CDR3 is TGCAGTGCTAGAGGCCTTTACACAGATACGCAGTATTTT.

About this clone itself: The junction differs from germline at one of its ends, possibly a read error. The chain links TRBV7-6 to TRBJ2-6, with unresolved D. Germline V lookup: CDR1 SGHVS, CDR2 FNYEAQ. CDR3 length: 17 amino acids. In DNA form, the CDR3 reads TGTGCCAGCAGCCTCGTGACGGATGGCTCTGGTGCCAACGTCCTGACTTTC. It encodes CASSLVTDGSGANVLTF.

This clone has only a few counts. This may stem from a read error, because a much larger clone lies one nucleotide away. The CDR3 carries no conserved terminal phenylalanine or tryptophan, so it likely arises from a read error. No DNA is shown, since the ends of the CDR3 on it are uncertain; the CDR3 is the one TCRdb lists. J is TRBJ2-5 and V is TRBV20-1; the table's D call TRBD1 went unverified against the DNA. With termini counted, the CDR3 has 13 amino acids. Germline CDR1 is DFQATT and CDR2 is SNEGSKA (reference sequence). The CDR3 reads CSARDSGTGHLCA.

V is TRBV28 and J is TRBJ1-1; no clear D. Germline V gene sequence: CDR1 MDHEN, CDR2 SYDVKM. The CDR3 is 17 residues long. Trimming took 6 bases from V and 9 from J, leaving 29 bases between them. This CDR3 is CASSSRLYSPRVHKAFF. CDR3 nucleotide sequence: TGTGCCAGCAGCTCCCGTTTATACTCTCCTAGGGTCCATAAAGCTTTCTTT.

This clone was detected ten times or more. The V gene is TRBV28, the J gene TRBJ2-4; TRBD1 might be the D (5 bases). Deletions cut 5 bases from V and 0 bases from J, with 8 bases between. In germline, CDR1 is MDHEN, CDR2 SYDVKM. The CDR3 has 14 residues. The CDR3 is CASSTTVAKNIQYF. For the CDR3, the DNA is TGTGCCAGCAGTACGACAGTAGCCAAAAACATTCAGTACTTC.

Notes on this clone: At one end, the junction sequence differs from germline, possibly due to a read error. The V gene is TRBV9, the J gene TRBJ2-3; TRBD2 matches at 8 bases. Germline loops: CDR1 SGDLS, CDR2 YYNGEE. This CDR3 comprises 17 residues. The CDR3 DNA reads TGTGCCAGCAGCGCCTCCTGGACTAGCTATGGCACAGATACGCACTATTTT. Translating it yields CASSASWTSYGTDTHYF.

CDR3 DNA: TGTGCCAGCAGCTTAGCCACTAGCGGGGGTCTCCTCAATGAGCAGTTCTTC. Translated: CASSLATSGGLLNEQFF. This chain joins TRBV11-1 and TRBJ2-1, with 11 bases lining up with TRBD2. CDR3 length: 17 residues. Germline V gene sequence: CDR1 SGHAT, CDR2 FQDESV (reference sequence). The V and J ends lost 0 bases and 6 bases, in that order; junction bases with no gene match: 7.

There are a few counts of this clone. The chain has TRBV6-1 and TRBJ1-5; D not certain. Trimming pared 6 bases from V and 5 bases from J, leaving 8 bases between. The CDR3 has 12 amino acids. From germline, CDR1 is MNHNS and CDR2 SASEGT. CDR3: CASRLLHQPQHF. The CDR3 DNA follows: TGTGCCAGCAGGCTTCTTCATCAGCCCCAGCATTTT.

This clone was observed a few times. The chain uses TRBV11-2 and TRBJ2-1, with D perhaps TRBD1 (5 bases). V was clipped by 2 bases and J by 0 bases, with 11 bases between them. The CDR3 is 16 residues long. Germline V gives CDR1 SGHAT, CDR2 FQNNGV. CDR3 region: CASSLRGDFSYNEQFF. The CDR3 DNA reads as TGTGCCAGCAGCTTAAGGGGCGACTTCTCCTACAATGAGCAGTTCTTC.

This clone was observed a handful of times. Possible read error: a much larger clone is one base away. The rearrangement joins TRBV9 to TRBJ2-3; 10 positions match TRBD2. CDR3 length: 15 residues. The germline CDR1 and CDR2 sequences are SGDLS and YYNGEE. The CDR3 region has the DNA TGTGCCAGCAGCCCTAGCGGGAGTGCAACAGATACGCAGTTTTTT. It yields the protein CASSPSGSATDTQFF.